What follows are 13 T cell receptor beta chains derived from one specimen sequenced in a study of blood T cell repertoires in COVID-19. Profiling relied on immunoSEQ multiplex PCR, and the TCRdb table lists in-frame clones only, not all of them. The table shows around 99,000 clones, with around three quarters occurring only once. Source material: peripheral blood. These receptors all come from a human donor in a cohort sampled during active or convalescent COVID-19.

This clone was detected only a few times. The J gene is TRBJ1-5, the V gene TRBV6-6; D unresolved. Germline V gives CDR1 MNHNY, CDR2 SVGAGI (reference sequence). Trimming removed 3 bases at V and 2 bases at J, with 8 bases between. The CDR3 extends over 14 amino acids. CDR3: CASSYRSGNQPQHF. CDR3 DNA sequence: TGTGCCAGCAGTTATAGATCGGGCAATCAGCCCCAGCATTTT.

The rearrangement links TRBV28 to TRBJ2-7; 9 bases agree with TRBD1. The CDR3 totals 13 residues. Germline loops: CDR1 MDHEN, CDR2 SYDVKM. Losses at the gene ends were 8 bases for V and 2 bases for J; bases not matched to a gene: 4. CDR3 in amino acids: CASRWTGAYEQYF. The CDR3 DNA reads TGTGCCAGCCGATGGACAGGGGCCTACGAGCAGTACTTC.

J is TRBJ2-7 and V is TRBV5-1, with 10 bases matching TRBD2. J gave up 4 bases and V 3 bases, and 7 bases lay outside the gene matches. The CDR3 runs 15 residues. The V gene's germline CDR1 is SGHRS and CDR2 YFSETQ. The CDR3 DNA is TGCGCCAGCAGCTCGTATTCTAGCGGGAGTTACGAGCAGTACTTC. Its translation: CASSSYSSGSYEQYF.

The chain recombines TRBV5-1 with TRBJ2-3; D is unresolved. Trimming pared 1 base from V and 2 bases from J, leaving 11 bases between. Germline V gives CDR1 SGHRS, CDR2 YFSETQ. The CDR3 is 15 residues long. The CDR3 nucleotides are TGCGCCAGCAGCTTGATCGACGGAGTCACAGATACGCAGTATTTT. The encoded protein is CASSLIDGVTDTQYF.

This chain connects TRBV19 to TRBJ1-4; D might be TRBD1 (5 bases). This CDR3 spans 13 amino acids. Trimming pared 6 bases from V and 3 bases from J, leaving 8 bases between. In germline, CDR1 is LNHDA, CDR2 SQIVND (reference sequence). Here the CDR3 reads CASRGRANEKLFF. The CDR3 DNA is TGTGCCAGTAGAGGCAGGGCTAATGAAAAACTGTTTTTT.

This clone was observed a single time. The genes are TRBV7-9 and TRBJ1-1; D may be TRBD1 (6 bases). Germline V gene data show CDR1 as SEHNR and CDR2 as FQNEAQ (reference sequence). The CDR3 sequence is 11 residues long. V lost 4 bases to trimming and J lost 11 bases, with 11 bases between them. The CDR3 nucleotides read TGTGCCAGCAGCTCCGGCACAGGGGCTTTCTTT. As protein: CASSSGTGAFF.

The chain is built from TRBV25-1 and TRBJ1-6, with a tentative D call TRBD1 (5 bases). Looked up from germline, CDR1 is MGHDK and CDR2 is SYGVNS. CDR3 length: 14 amino acids. Trimming shortened V by 6 bases and J by 10 bases, and 16 bases separated the two germline ends. The CDR3 DNA follows: TGTGCCAGCAGCCGGCTCGGAGGGACCTCACCCCTCCACTTT. It translates to CASSRLGGTSPLHF. Full variable domain (outside the CDR3, taken from reference TRBV25-1 and TRBJ1-6): EADIYQTPRYLVIGTGKKITLECSQTMGHDKMYWYQQDPGMELHLIHYSYGVNSTEKGDLSSESTVSRIRTEHFPLTLESARPSHTSQYLCASSRLGGTSPLHFGNGTRLTVT.

V is TRBV6-1 and J is TRBJ2-3, with 11 nucleotides matching TRBD2. The junction had 7 bases not matched to a gene; V was cut back by 3 bases and J by 8 bases. The CDR3 consists of 15 residues. CDR1 and CDR2 (germline): MNHNS, SASEGT. Here the CDR3 reads CASSDGSGGAGTQYF. As DNA, the CDR3 is TGTGCCAGCAGTGATGGTAGCGGGGGGGCCGGTACGCAGTATTTT.

The V call is TRBV28, the J call TRBJ2-5, with TRBD2 matching over 10 bases. The CDR3 has 18 residues. Per germline, CDR1 MDHEN and CDR2 SYDVKM. V was clipped by 2 bases and J by 3 bases; unmatched bases: 12. CDR3 sequence (DNA): TGTGCCAGCAGTTTAATGGTAGCGGGAGGACCGTCGGAAGAGACCCAGTACTTC. Protein: CASSLMVAGGPSEETQYF. Full variable domain (remainder filled in from reference TRBV28 and TRBJ2-5): DVKVTQSSRYLVKRTGEKVFLECVQDMDHENMFWYRQDPGLGLRLIYFSYDVKMKEKGDIPEGYSVSREKKERFSLILESASTNQTSMYLCASSLMVAGGPSEETQYFGPGTRLLVL.

The V and J genes are TRBV14 and TRBJ1-2; D call uncertain. The CDR3 has 15 amino acids. Germline V gives CDR1 SGHDN, CDR2 FVKESK. V was pared by 0 bases and J by 2 bases, with 10 bases between. The CDR3 DNA follows: TGTGCCAGCAGCCAAGATCTGACGGGGAACTATGGCTACACCTTC. Translation: CASSQDLTGNYGYTF.

The rearrangement joins TRBV24-1 to TRBJ1-5, with a tentative D call TRBD1 (6 bases). Germline lookup yields CDR1 KGHDR and CDR2 SFDVKD. Trimming stripped 1 base from V and 2 bases from J, with 23 bases between. This CDR3 is 20 amino acids long. CDR3: CATSDFGRGHPLKCNQPQHF. The CDR3 coding sequence is TGTGCCACCAGTGATTTTGGCAGGGGACACCCTCTTAAATGCAATCAGCCCCAGCATTTT.

The rearrangement links TRBV2 to TRBJ1-6; 9 bases are a match to TRBD1. The germline gives CDR1 SNHLY, CDR2 FYNNEI. J lost 8 bases, V lost 11 bases, and 7 bases had no gene match. There are 13 residues in the CDR3. CDR3 nucleotides: TGTGCCGACCGGGACAGGGTATATTCACCCCTCCACTTT. Protein sequence: CADRDRVYSPLHF.

The chain has TRBV7-6 and TRBJ2-4, with D maybe TRBD2 (6 bases). This CDR3 has 16 amino acids. Per germline, CDR1 SGHVS and CDR2 FNYEAQ. Trimming pared 0 bases from V and 1 base from J, leaving 10 bases between. The CDR3 bases are TGTGCCAGCAGCTTAGCGTATCGGGGGGCCAAAAACATTCAGTACTTC. Encoded protein: CASSLAYRGAKNIQYF.